The clone carrying this T cell receptor (beta chain) was counted between two and nine times. No antigen is known for it. This sample includes further DNA sequences coding for the same CDR3. Expressed TCRB transcripts were sequenced because the entire RNA isolate underwent reverse transcription. The protocol was immunoSEQ multiplex PCR, while the TCRdb copy is restricted to in-frame clones and leaves out a portion. Here the sample spans fewer than 200,000 clones, more than 10% being singletons. The sample is drawn from a study of beta chain features in type 1 diabetes. General observations from the study: Shorter TCRB CDR3s, moderately but significantly so, marked every one of the four CD4+ subsets in Type 1 diabetes patients.

Trimming left V 5 bases short and J 3 bases short, with 13 bases between. The V gene's germline CDR1 is LNHDA and CDR2 SQIVND (reference sequence). The CDR3 length is 14 residues. CD45RO/CCR7/CD25/CD127/CD95/CD27 staining was used to isolate CD4+ naive, central memory, regulatory and stem cell-like memory cells by sorting. This receptor was identified in a woman aged 18 to 35 in good health. Material for sequencing was central memory CD4+ T cells from blood. This chain links TRBV19 with TRBJ1-2, with a weak D call TRBD1 (6 bases). The CDR3 DNA reads TGTGCCAGTAGTCCACAGGGCGCGGACTATGGCTACACCTTC. This translates into CASSPQGADYGYTF.